This T cell receptor beta chain was observed in a study of regulatory T cells in long-lasting Graves disease. The CDR3 covers 13 residues. V shed 1 base and J shed 0 bases, with 3 bases lying between them. In germline, CDR1 is KGHSH, CDR2 LQKENI. This clonotype was detected ten times or more. Time point denoted: persistent/refractory GD, antithyroid drugs over 5 years with positive TRAb. After RNA was extracted from PBMCs, the TCR library was made from it. In building TCR beta libraries, iRepertoire HTBI primers were used together with Arm-PCR of CDR3 regions. TCRdb re-analysed the multiplex PCR reads in MiXCR, keeping a single row per CDR3 protein. This sample has 400,000 to 600,000 distinct CDR3 sequences, with roughly a fifth found just once.

V usage is TRBV18 and J usage is TRBJ2-5, with D hard to call. The receptor was isolated from a female donor with Graves disease. This sample comprised peripheral blood mononuclear cells (PBMCs), obtained when the disease was refractory, from a patient treated with antithyroid drugs. CDR3 coding DNA: TGTGCCAGCTCACCACGCCACCAAGAGACCCAGTACTTC. Translated, it gives CASSPRHQETQYF.